The 7 T cell receptor beta chains presented below share a single source sample, sequenced in a study of T cell repertoires in cytomegalovirus infection. TCRdb used MiXCR to reprocess the reads, holding one entry per CDR3 protein. This sample has approximately 110,000 distinct CDR3 sequences, with roughly a third found just once. Which antigens these TCRs recognize remains unknown. This material consisted of CD8+ T cells from cultured PBMCs, taken from culture after CMV antigen stimulation. Receptors were obtained from a human donor in good health (CMV status not recorded). Some clones in this sample may be carry-over from other donors' samples.

This clonotype has just one count. The rearrangement joins TRBV4-1 to TRBJ1-4; 9 bases fit TRBD1. The CDR3 has 16 residues. CDR1 is MGHRA, CDR2 YSYEKL, per germline. J lost 0 bases, V lost 4 bases, and 3 bases had no gene match. The CDR3 DNA is TGCGCCAGCAGCCTAGGGACAGGGCCAACTAATGAAAAACTGTTTTTT. Amino acid sequence: CASSLGTGPTNEKLFF.

This sequence joins TRBV12-3 or TRBV12-4 and TRBJ2-7; D is uncertain. Trimming removed 5 bases from V and 0 bases from J, with 8 bases in between. The CDR3 consists of 13 residues. CDR3 protein: CASSPASSYEQYF. The CDR3 DNA reads TGTGCCAGCAGTCCCGCCAGCTCCTACGAGCAGTACTTC.

This clonotype was observed a handful of times. The chain has TRBV7-2 and TRBJ1-3; no firm D call. V dropped 2 bases and J dropped 0 bases, with 8 bases sitting between them. CDR1 is SGHTA, CDR2 FQGNSA, per germline. CDR3 length equals 15 residues. CDR3: CASSLSLDSGNTIYF. The CDR3 coding sequence is TGTGCCAGCAGCTTATCCCTCGACTCTGGAAACACCATATATTTT.

This clonotype was picked up one time. V usage is TRBV7-6 and J usage is TRBJ1-1; D might be TRBD1 (5 bases). The CDR3 loop spans 14 amino acids. The germline V gene has CDR1 SGHVS and CDR2 FNYEAQ. V lost 1 base to trimming and J lost 1 base, with 7 bases between them. The CDR3 coding sequence is TGTGCCAGCAGCTTAGGAGGGGCGAACACTGAAGCTTTCTTT. This sequence encodes CASSLGGANTEAFF.

This clonotype has a single count. The chain uses TRBV7-9 and TRBJ2-3; 13 bases agree with TRBD2. Germline V gene sequence: CDR1 SEHNR, CDR2 FQNEAQ (reference sequence). This CDR3 has 15 residues. The V and J ends lost 6 bases and 6 bases, in that order; junction bases with no gene match: 6. CDR3 DNA sequence: TGTGCCAGCAGTACCGGACTAGCGGGGGCGGATACGCAGTATTTT. It specifies CASSTGLAGADTQYF.

This clonotype has a handful of counts. This chain joins TRBV4-1 and TRBJ2-3; 7 nucleotides line up with TRBD2. With V trimmed by 0 bases and J by 0 bases, 6 bases remained unmatched. Germline CDR1 and CDR2: MGHRA and YSYEKL. The CDR3 loop spans 17 amino acids. The CDR3 spells CASSQDPSGTSTDTQYF. The CDR3 nucleotides are TGCGCCAGCAGCCAAGATCCCAGCGGGACTAGCACAGATACGCAGTATTTT.

This clonotype was recorded a few times. This chain joins TRBV4-1 and TRBJ2-6, with D perhaps being TRBD1 or TRBD2 (5 bases each). V lost 2 bases and J lost 2, with 13 bases in between. Germline lookup yields CDR1 MGHRA and CDR2 YSYEKL. This CDR3 has 17 residues. CDR3 residues: CASSQHLGDAGANVLTF. The CDR3 coding sequence is TGCGCCAGCAGCCAACATCTGGGGGATGCTGGGGCCAACGTCCTGACTTTC.